The rows below give T cell receptor beta chains drawn from one sample of a study of glioma-infiltrating T cells after dendritic cell vaccination. Clones were sequenced by immunoSEQ multiplex PCR, and TCRdb holds only the in-frame ones, with some missing. The sample includes approximately 85,000 clones, 85% of them seen just once. Sequenced here: blood, sampled after dendritic cell vaccination. These receptor sequences come from a human donor with glioblastoma. CDR3s include the opening cysteine and the closing phenylalanine or tryptophan. The order of the fields is J gene, clone size, D gene, V gene, CDR3 DNA, CDR3 protein. The D gene is left open where the match is weak. Size is stated for part of the rows, as once, few or many counts, or as a class when the clone is expanded.

TRBJ1-2 | . | . | TRBV7-9 | TGTGCCAGCAGCTTAGCACTCCCGAATGGCTACACCTTC | CASSLALPNGYTF
TRBJ1-4 | . | TRBD1 | TRBV5-5 | TGTGCCAGCAGCTCTCACCGGGACAGGGGAGGAGAAAAACTGTTTTTT | CASSSHRDRGGEKLFF
TRBJ1-2 | few | TRBD1 | TRBV4-3 | TGCGCCAGCAGCCAAGACGGGACAGAGGCATATGGCTACACCTTC | CASSQDGTEAYGYTF
TRBJ2-1 | . | TRBD1 | TRBV6-6 | TGTGCCACCTCGGGACAGTACCAAAATGAGCAGTTCTTC | CATSGQYQNEQFF
TRBJ2-7 | . | TRBD1 | TRBV5-1 | TGCGCCAGCAGCCCCACAGGGGGCCCTCCCTACTACGAGCAGTACTTC | CASSPTGGPPYYEQYF
TRBJ2-2 | . | TRBD1 | TRBV6-6 | TGTGCCAGCTCACTCACGAGAGGGGGCGACACCGGGGAGCTGTTTTTT | CASSLTRGGDTGELFF
TRBJ1-5 | . | TRBD1 | TRBV19 | TGTGCCAGTACTACGTCGGCCAGGGGGTTGTATAGCAATCAGCCCCAGCATTTT | CASTTSARGLYSNQPQHF
TRBJ1-2 | few | . | TRBV11-2 | TGTGCCAGCAGCTTATCTAGCCTCCGAGGGCTCTATGGCTACACCTTC | CASSLSSLRGLYGYTF
TRBJ2-3 | . | TRBD1 | TRBV7-9 | TGTGCCAGCAGCTTAGAAGCAGGGGGCGATACGCAGTATTTT | CASSLEAGGDTQYF
TRBJ1-2 | once | TRBD1 | TRBV9 | TGTGCCAGCAGCGGCGAAGACAGGGGGAACTATGGCTACACCTTC | CASSGEDRGNYGYTF
TRBJ2-2 | . | TRBD1 | TRBV30 | TGTGCCTGGAGGGACAGGGGGCGCACCGGGGAGCTGTTTTTT | CAWRDRGRTGELFF
TRBJ2-1 | . | . | TRBV11-2 | TGTGCCAGCAGCCTAGGGGGGGTGGATGAGCAGTTCTTC | CASSLGGVDEQFF
TRBJ2-3 | . | TRBD2 | TRBV15 | TGTGCCACCAGCAGAGAGAGACTAGCGGGGAAAGATACGCAGTATTTT | CATSRERLAGKDTQYF
TRBJ1-2 | . | . | TRBV7-9 | TGTGCCAGCAGCTTAGAGGGGGAGACAGCGGGGGGCTATGGCTACACCTTC | CASSLEGETAGGYGYTF
TRBJ2-7 | . | . | TRBV7-8 | TGTGCCAGCAGCATGCTACAGGGTTACGAGCAGTACTTC | CASSMLQGYEQYF
TRBJ2-7 | medium-sized | . | TRBV5-4 | TGTGCCAGCAGCTTGTCAGGGCTCGACGAGCAGTACTTC | CASSLSGLDEQYF
TRBJ2-5 | . | . | TRBV7-9 | TGTGCCAGCAGTGGGGGGTCTCAAGAGACCCAGTACTTC | CASSGGSQETQYF
TRBJ1-4 | few | . | TRBV2 | TGTGCCAGCAGCCAGGGTGCAACTAATGAAAAACTGTTTTTT | CASSQGATNEKLFF
TRBJ1-2 | once | TRBD1 | TRBV5-1 | TGCGCCAGCAGCCTCAGTCGAGAGGGGGCCGCTGGCTACACCTTC | CASSLSREGAAGYTF
TRBJ2-7 | . | . | TRBV9 | TGTGCCAGCAGCGTAGGAGGGCACTACGAGCAGTACTTC | CASSVGGHYEQYF
TRBJ2-5 | once | TRBD2 | TRBV5-4 | TGTGCCAGCAGACCGGACACCGGGGGGGAGACCCAGTACTTC | CASRPDTGGETQYF
TRBJ1-2 | few | . | TRBV6-5 | TGTGCCAGCAGTTACAAAGTCTGGGGCGATGGCTACACCTTC | CASSYKVWGDGYTF
TRBJ2-5 | . | . | TRBV18 | TGTGCCAGCTCAACTTACACCGACAGTCAAGAGACCCAGTACTTC | CASSTYTDSQETQYF
TRBJ2-7 | . | TRBD1 | TRBV14 | TGTGCCAGCAGCCACCGACAGGGGCAAGCCTACGAGCAGTACTTC | CASSHRQGQAYEQYF
TRBJ2-7 | . | . | TRBV7-9 | TGTGCCAGCAGCTCCGGACAGATCTACGAGCAGTACTTC | CASSSGQIYEQYF
TRBJ2-6 | . | TRBD1 | TRBV28 | TGTGCCAGCAGTACAGGGGGCTCTGGGGCCAACGTCCTGACTTTC | CASSTGGSGANVLTF
TRBJ2-1 | . | . | TRBV5-1 | TGCGCCAGCAGCTTATCTAGCTCCTACAATGAGCAGTTCTTC | CASSLSSSYNEQFF
TRBJ2-3 | . | . | TRBV9 | TGTGCCAGCAGCGGGGGTCTAGGGGGATACACAGATACGCAGTATTTT | CASSGGLGGYTDTQYF
TRBJ2-3 | . | TRBD2 | TRBV7-9 | TGTGCCAGCAGCTTAGGTGGTGCTAGCGGTAACACAGATACGCAGTATTTT | CASSLGGASGNTDTQYF
TRBJ2-4 | . | TRBD2 | TRBV7-2 | TGTGCCAGCAGCTTAGTAGGCCCCGATGTAGCGGGGCAGTACTTC | CASSLVGPDVAGQYF
TRBJ2-5 | . | . | TRBV6-1 | TGTGCCAGCAGTGTAGGAAGGGGAAGTATTTCAGAGACCCAGTACTTC | CASSVGRGSISETQYF
TRBJ2-7 | . | TRBD1 | TRBV6-5 | TGTGCCAGCAGTCGGACAGGGGGTTTCTACGAGCAGTACTTC | CASSRTGGFYEQYF
TRBJ1-4 | . | . | TRBV2 | TGTGCCAGTCTACAGACAACGGTTTCTGAAAAACTGTTTTTT | CASLQTTVSEKLFF
TRBJ2-7 | few | . | TRBV2 | TGTGCCAGCAGTGACAGGGCCGAGCAGTACTTC | CASSDRAEQYF
TRBJ2-3 | . | TRBD1 | TRBV5-1 | TGCGCCAGCAGCAAACAGGGGGCCGGGGATACGCAGTATTTT | CASSKQGAGDTQYF
TRBJ1-4 | . | TRBD1 | TRBV4-1 | TGCGCCAGCAGCCACCCCGGGACAGGGGATGAAAAACTGTTTTTT | CASSHPGTGDEKLFF
TRBJ1-5 | . | . | TRBV19 | TGTGCCAGCAGTATAGATCGGGGGTCCCCAAATCAGCCCCAGCATTTT | CASSIDRGSPNQPQHF
TRBJ2-7 | few | TRBD2 | TRBV5-4 | TGTGCCAGCACCTTATACAGGACTAGCGGGAGCTACGAGCAGTACTTC | CASTLYRTSGSYEQYF
TRBJ1-5 | . | TRBD1 | TRBV5-1 | TGCGCCAGCAGCCGGACAGGGCTGGGCAATCAGCCCCAGCATTTT | CASSRTGLGNQPQHF
TRBJ2-1 | few | TRBD1 | TRBV6-1 | TGTGCCAGCAGCCTACGCGGGACAGGGGGAAATGAGCAGTTCTTC | CASSLRGTGGNEQFF
TRBJ2-7 | . | TRBD2 | TRBV27 | TGTGCCACCCGGAGGATAGCGGGAGGAACCTACGAGCAGTACTTC | CATRRIAGGTYEQYF